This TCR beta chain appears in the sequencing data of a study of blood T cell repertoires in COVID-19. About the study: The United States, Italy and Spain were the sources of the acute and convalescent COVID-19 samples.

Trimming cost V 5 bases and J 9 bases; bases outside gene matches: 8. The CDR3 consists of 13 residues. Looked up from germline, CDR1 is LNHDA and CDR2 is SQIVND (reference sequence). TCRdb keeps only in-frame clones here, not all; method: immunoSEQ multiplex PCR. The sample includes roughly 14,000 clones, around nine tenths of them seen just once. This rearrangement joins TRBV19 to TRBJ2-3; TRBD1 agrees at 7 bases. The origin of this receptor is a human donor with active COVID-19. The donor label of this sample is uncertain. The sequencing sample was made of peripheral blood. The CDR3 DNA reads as TGTGCCAGTAGTTCCCTGACAGGGAAAACGCAGTATTTT. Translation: CASSSLTGKTQYF.